The clone carrying this T cell receptor beta chain was detected only once. Only in-frame clones appear in the TCRdb table, and some are missing; sequencing was by immunoSEQ multiplex PCR. The table has over 100,000 clones, roughly nine tenths seen once. The source of the sample is a study of T cell responses to AZD1222 COVID-19 vaccine. This CDR3 has 15 residues. Germline values: CDR1 MDHEN, CDR2 SYDVKM. V was pared by 3 bases and J by 4 bases, with 4 bases of the junction left unmatched. The V and J genes are TRBV28 and TRBJ2-2, with 8 nucleotides matching TRBD1. The sample here was peripheral blood, taken 28 days after the second AZD1222 dose. This sequence was found in an adult who received the AZD1222 COVID-19 vaccine. CDR3 sequence (DNA): TGTGCCAGCAGTTTGACAGGGGACCCCACCGGGGAGCTGTTTTTT. This codes for CASSLTGDPTGELFF. Variable domain in full (rest from reference TRBV28 and TRBJ2-2): DVKVTQSSRYLVKRTGEKVFLECVQDMDHENMFWYRQDPGLGLRLIYFSYDVKMKEKGDIPEGYSVSREKKERFSLILESASTNQTSMYLCASSLTGDPTGELFFGEGSRLTVL.